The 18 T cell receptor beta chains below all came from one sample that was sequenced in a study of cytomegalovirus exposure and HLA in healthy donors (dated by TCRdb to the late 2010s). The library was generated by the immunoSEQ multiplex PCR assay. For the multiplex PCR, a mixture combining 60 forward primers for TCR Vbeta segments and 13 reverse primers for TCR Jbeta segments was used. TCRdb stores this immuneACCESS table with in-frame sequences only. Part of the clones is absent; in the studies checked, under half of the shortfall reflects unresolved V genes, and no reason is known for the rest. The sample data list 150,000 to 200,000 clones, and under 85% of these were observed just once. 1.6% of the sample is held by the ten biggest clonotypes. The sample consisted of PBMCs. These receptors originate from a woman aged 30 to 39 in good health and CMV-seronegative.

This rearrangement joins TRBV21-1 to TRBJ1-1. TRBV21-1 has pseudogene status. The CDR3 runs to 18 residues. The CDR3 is CASSKTEMGTTMSTEAFF. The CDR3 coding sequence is TGTGCCAGCAGCAAAACGGAGATGGGTACAACAATGTCGACTGAAGCTTTCTTT.

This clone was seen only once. CDR3 in amino acids: CASSRGLAGGLVRDEQFF. DNA for the CDR3: TGTGCCAGCAGCCGCGGACTAGCGGGAGGCCTCGTTAGGGATGAGCAGTTCTTC. This rearrangement joins TRBV4-2 to TRBJ2-1; 14 bases line up with TRBD2. The CDR3 runs to 18 residues. V lost 4 bases to trimming and J lost 8 bases; unmatched junction nucleotides: 13. Germline CDR1 reads LGHNA; CDR2 reads YNFKEQ.

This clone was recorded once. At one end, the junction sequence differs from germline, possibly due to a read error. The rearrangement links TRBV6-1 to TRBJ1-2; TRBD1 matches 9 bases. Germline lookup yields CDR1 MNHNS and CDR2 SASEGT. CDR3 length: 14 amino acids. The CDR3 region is CASSEDRGHYGYTF. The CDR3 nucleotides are TGTGCCAGCAGTGAAGACAGGGGGCACTATGGCTATACCTTC.

The CDR3 nucleotides are TGTGCCAGCAGTGAAATTTCCGGCGGGGTCGGGTACGAGCAGTACTTC. Translation: CASSEISGGVGYEQYF. The genes are TRBV6-1 and TRBJ2-7, with D possibly TRBD2 on 6 matching bases. V was trimmed by 2 bases and J by 4 bases, leaving 18 bases between them. CDR1 MNHNS and CDR2 SASEGT come from the germline V gene. The CDR3 is made up of 16 amino acids.

The CDR3, as DNA: TGCGCCAGCAGCTTGGTCAGGGGGAGTGAAGCTTTCTTT. Translation: CASSLVRGSEAFF. The chain has TRBV5-1 and TRBJ1-1; 7 bases map to TRBD1. Germline values: CDR1 SGHRS, CDR2 YFSETQ. V was clipped by 0 bases and J by 7 bases; unmatched bases: 3. The CDR3 spans 13 residues.

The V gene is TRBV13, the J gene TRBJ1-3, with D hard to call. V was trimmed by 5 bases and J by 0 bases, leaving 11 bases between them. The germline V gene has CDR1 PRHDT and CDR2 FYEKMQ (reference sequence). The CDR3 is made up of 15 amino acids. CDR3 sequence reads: CASSVSPSSGNTIYF. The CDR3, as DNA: TGTGCCAGCAGCGTTAGTCCGAGCTCTGGAAACACCATATATTTT. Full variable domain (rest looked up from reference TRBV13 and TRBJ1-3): AAGVIQSPRHLIKEKRETATLKCYPIPRHDTVYWYQQGPGQDPQFLISFYEKMQSDKGSIPDRFSAQQFSDYHSELNMSSLELGDSALYFCASSVSPSSGNTIYFGEGSWLTVV.

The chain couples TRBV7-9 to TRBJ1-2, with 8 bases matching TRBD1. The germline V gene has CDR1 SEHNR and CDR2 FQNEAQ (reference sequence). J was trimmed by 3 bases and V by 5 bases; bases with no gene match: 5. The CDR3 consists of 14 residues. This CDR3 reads CASSPWTGYYGYTF. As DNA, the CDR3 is TGTGCCAGCAGCCCTTGGACAGGGTACTATGGCTACACCTTC.

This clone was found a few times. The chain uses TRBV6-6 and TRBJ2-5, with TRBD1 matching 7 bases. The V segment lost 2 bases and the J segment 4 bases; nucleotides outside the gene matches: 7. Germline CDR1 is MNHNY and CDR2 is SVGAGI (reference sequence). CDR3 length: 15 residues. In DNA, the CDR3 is TGTGCCAGCAGTTACCCCGGACAGGTGGGAGAGACCCAGTACTTC. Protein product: CASSYPGQVGETQYF.

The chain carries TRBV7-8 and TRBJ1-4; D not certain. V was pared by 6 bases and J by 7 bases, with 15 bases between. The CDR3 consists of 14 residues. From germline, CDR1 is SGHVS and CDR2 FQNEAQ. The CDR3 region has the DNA TGTGCCAGCAGTCTTCTGGCGGTGGGTGAAAAACTGTTTTTT. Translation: CASSLLAVGEKLFF.

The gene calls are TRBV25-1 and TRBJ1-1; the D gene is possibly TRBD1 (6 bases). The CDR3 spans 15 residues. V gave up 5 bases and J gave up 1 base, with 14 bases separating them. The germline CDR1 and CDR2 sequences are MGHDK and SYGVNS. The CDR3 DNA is TGTGCCAGCAGTCGAATGGGGGCAGCGAACACTGAAGCTTTCTTT. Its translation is CASSRMGAANTEAFF.

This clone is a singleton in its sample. This CDR3 reads CASRIQEREQYF. The CDR3 bases are TGCGCCAGCAGAATACAGGAGCGCGAGCAGTACTTC. V usage is TRBV10-1 and J usage is TRBJ2-7; a possible D gene is TRBD1 (5 bases). This CDR3 contains 12 residues. V was cut by 6 bases and J by 6 bases, with 12 bases left in between. Germline CDR1 WNHNN, CDR2 SYGVQD (reference sequence).

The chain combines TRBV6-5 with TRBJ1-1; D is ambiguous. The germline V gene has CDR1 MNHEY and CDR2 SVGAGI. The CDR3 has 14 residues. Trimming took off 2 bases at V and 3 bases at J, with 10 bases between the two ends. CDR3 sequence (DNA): TGTGCCAGCAGTTACGGACTCGGGGACACTGAAGCTTTCTTT. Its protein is CASSYGLGDTEAFF.

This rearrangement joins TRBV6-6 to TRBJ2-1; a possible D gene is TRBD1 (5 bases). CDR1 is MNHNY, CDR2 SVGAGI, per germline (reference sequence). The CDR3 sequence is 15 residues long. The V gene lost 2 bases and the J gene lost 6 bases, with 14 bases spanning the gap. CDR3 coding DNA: TGTGCCAGCAGTTACGATGGTACAGGCGGCAATGAGCAGTTCTTC. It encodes CASSYDGTGGNEQFF.

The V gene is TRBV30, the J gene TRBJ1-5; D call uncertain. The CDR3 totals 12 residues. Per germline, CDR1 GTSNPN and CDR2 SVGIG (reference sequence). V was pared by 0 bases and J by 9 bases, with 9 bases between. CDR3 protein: CAWSVPPRPQHF. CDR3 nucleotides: TGTGCCTGGAGTGTCCCCCCTAGGCCCCAGCATTTT.

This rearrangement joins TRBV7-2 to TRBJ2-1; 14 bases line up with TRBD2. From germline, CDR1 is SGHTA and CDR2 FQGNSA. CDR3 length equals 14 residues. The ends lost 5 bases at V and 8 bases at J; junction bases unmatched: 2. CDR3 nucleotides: TGTGCCAGCAGCCCGGGACTAGCGGGAGATGAGCAGTTCTTC. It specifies CASSPGLAGDEQFF.

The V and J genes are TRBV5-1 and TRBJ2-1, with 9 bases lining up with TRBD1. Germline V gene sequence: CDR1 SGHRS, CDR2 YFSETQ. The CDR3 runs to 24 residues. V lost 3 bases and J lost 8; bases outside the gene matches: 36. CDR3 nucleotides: TGCGCCAGCAGCTCAACTAAACCGGGACAGGGTCTATACGCCTATCAATCGGTATACCATGAGCAGTTCTTC. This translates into CASSSTKPGQGLYAYQSVYHEQFF.

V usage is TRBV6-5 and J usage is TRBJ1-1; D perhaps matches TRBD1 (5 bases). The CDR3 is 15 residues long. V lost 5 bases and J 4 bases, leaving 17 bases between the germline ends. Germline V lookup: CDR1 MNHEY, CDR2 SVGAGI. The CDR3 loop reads CASSPGEAWGTEAFF. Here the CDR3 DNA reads TGTGCCAGCAGTCCGGGGGAGGCCTGGGGCACTGAAGCTTTCTTT.

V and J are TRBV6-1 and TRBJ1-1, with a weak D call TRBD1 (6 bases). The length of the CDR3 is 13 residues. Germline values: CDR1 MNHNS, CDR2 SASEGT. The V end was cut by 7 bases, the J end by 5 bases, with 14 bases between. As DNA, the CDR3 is TGTGCCAGCACCACAGGGAGTCTAACTGAAGCTTTCTTT. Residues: CASTTGSLTEAFF.